This T cell receptor beta chain was obtained from a study of OX40 agonist ivuxolimab in advanced cancers. Concerning the study at large: Ivuxolimab, which targeted the costimulatory receptor OX40 (CD134), was an agonistic, fully human IgG2 monoclonal antibody. Intravenous ivuxolimab was administered to patients every 2 weeks at six dose levels: 0.01, 0.1, 0.3, 1.5, 3 and 10 mg/kg. Among the approximately 50 dose-escalation patients, about 19 had hepatocellular carcinoma, 15 melanoma, 9 renal cell carcinoma and 9 head and neck cancer. In the dose-escalation cohort, about four fifths of patients were male, and the mean age was approximately 60 years with a range of roughly 20 to 85. Patients were allowed to have had prior anti-PD-1, anti-PD-L1 or anti-CTLA-4 therapy, and less than 45% of the dose-escalation patients had previously received checkpoint inhibitors. Partial responses occurred in three dose-escalation patients, of whom one had hepatocellular carcinoma and two had cutaneous melanoma. The point of sequencing TCRbeta in the periphery was to test whether ivuxolimab changed TCR sequence diversity and drove clonal T-cell expansion. The paper describes the monotherapy dose-escalation part (N ≈ 49 patients) of the phase I trial of ivuxolimab.

The trial excluded patients who had a history of autoimmune disease or who were on systemic immunosuppression. In every dose cohort, peripheral blood was drawn for TCR sequencing at baseline, cycle 4 day 1, and cycle 7 day 1. The samples were taken from a phase I, first-in-human, multicenter, open-label dose-escalation trial of ivuxolimab. Adults with locally advanced or metastatic melanoma, renal cell, hepatocellular, or head and neck squamous cell carcinoma were enrolled in the trial. Before TCR sequencing, CD4+ T cells and CD8+ T cells were sorted from peripheral blood as separate populations. The CDR3 spans 21 residues, from the cysteine through the phenylalanine. Kept here is only the CDR3 DNA, which spans 63 bases and is read in frame from base 1. The germline V gene gives CDR1 as MDHEN and CDR2 as SYDVKM. V gives up 3 bases and J gives up 2 bases, and the segment between their germline ends measures 31 bases.

As regards this clone: What antigen it recognizes has not been identified. Within one base of it there is no much larger clone, and no base qualities were kept.

Genomic DNA was extracted from sorted cells for sequencing of the TCRbeta CDR3 region. The immunoSEQ Assay was used to sequence the TCRbeta CDR3 regions. The table comes from immuneACCESS by way of TCRdb, which keeps in-frame sequences with V and J called. Part of the clones is missing from these tables; in studies checked, under half for an unresolved V gene and the rest for unknown reasons. This sample has around 75,000 clones in its table, and about nine tenths of those were observed once. The top ten clones comprise around 2.4% of the sample. What the research found in general, with its limitations: On average, CD8+ T cells showed more expanded clones than CD4+ T cells after ivuxolimab. Antigen specificity was not determined for the clonally expanded peripheral T cells. At doses from 0.1 to 3.0 mg/kg, clonal expansion was seen in both CD4+ and CD8+ blood T cells between baseline and week 6. Low levels of normalized T-cell clonal expansion were also seen in some patients who did not respond. In the 0.1-3.0 mg/kg groups, partial responders were among the patients with the lowest normalized peripheral clonal expansion, particularly in CD8+ T cells.

The sequencing here drew on CD4+ or CD8+ T cells sorted from blood, taken in a trial of the OX40 agonist ivuxolimab. The TCR sequence derives from an adult with an advanced solid tumor such as melanoma, head and neck, liver or kidney cancer. The chain couples TRBV28 to TRBJ1-1, with TRBD1 as a weak D call on 6 bases. CDR3 protein: CASSFGGLRGRDISFNTEAFF. Read as DNA, the sequence is TGTGCCAGCAGTTTCGGAGGTTTGAGGGGCCGGGACATCTCCTTCAACACTGAAGCTTTCTTT.